The subject of this entry is one T cell receptor beta chain. Its antigen is as yet unknown. Template material for amplifying TCR beta CDR3 regions consisted of RNA transcripts. Using the HTBI primer set, a first-round RT-PCR was run on the TCR CDR3. TCRdb reanalysed the multiplex PCR reads using MiXCR and keeps one entry per CDR3 protein. The top ten hold 15% to 20% of the sample, which has 400,000 to 500,000 distinct CDR3 sequences, approximately 15% seen once. Patients having uncontrolled infection, another autoimmune disease, pregnancy or lactation were not included. The sample comes from a study of T cells in Graves' hyperthyroidism and ophthalmopathy. Study-level findings and limits: Most thyroid clonotypes that were expanded above 0.001 also turned up in blood.

Germline loops: CDR1 MGHDK, CDR2 SYGVNS. The CDR3 totals 11 residues. V lost 4 bases to trimming and J lost 11 bases, with 11 bases between them. Sequenced: blood. This chain uses TRBV25-1 with TRBJ1-2; D may be TRBD1 (5 bases). The sequence came from a woman younger than 35 with Graves' hyperthyroidism. CDR3 amino acids: CASSGLTVYTF. As DNA, the CDR3 is TGTGCCAGCAGTGGCCTGACAGTATACACCTTC.